These 30 T cell receptor beta chains were sequenced from one sample in a study of T cell responses to AZD1222 COVID-19 vaccine. TCRdb keeps only in-frame clones here, not all; method: immunoSEQ multiplex PCR. Of some 99,000 clones in the sample, nearly 90% were seen once. The sequences come from peripheral blood, collected on day 0 of MenACWY control vaccination. Receptors were obtained from an adult in good health.

This rearrangement joins TRBV5-4 to TRBJ2-7; TRBD2 aligns across 7 bases. V shed 4 bases and J 0 bases; nucleotides not matched to a gene: 7. CDR3 length equals 15 residues. Germline V gene sequence: CDR1 SGHNT, CDR2 YYREEE (reference sequence). CDR3 amino acids: CASSPDSGSSYEQYF. The CDR3 DNA follows: TGTGCCAGCAGCCCCGATAGCGGGTCCTCCTACGAGCAGTACTTC.

The V gene is TRBV24-1, the J gene TRBJ2-1; TRBD2 matches 9 bases. Germline loops: CDR1 KGHDR, CDR2 SFDVKD. The junction had 18 bases not matched to a gene; V was cut back by 12 bases and J by 4 bases. The CDR3 is made up of 17 amino acids. CDR3: CASSGRIAGATYNEQFF. CDR3 coding DNA: TGTGCCTCGAGCGGGCGGATAGCGGGAGCGACTTACAATGAGCAGTTCTTC.

The J gene is TRBJ1-4, the V gene TRBV30; D ambiguous. Trimming shortened V by 1 base and J by 8 bases, and 11 bases separated the two germline ends. The CDR3 sequence is 13 residues long. Germline V gene lookup returns CDR1 GTSNPN and CDR2 SVGIG (reference sequence). The CDR3 bases are TGTGCCTGGAGTGGATCGGCGGGAGAAAAACTGTTTTTT. Translated: CAWSGSAGEKLFF. The entire variable domain, with the rest obtained from reference TRBV30 and TRBJ1-4, is as follows: SQTIHQWPATLVQPVGSPLSLECTVEGTSNPNLYWYRQAAGRGLQLLFYSVGIGQISSEVPQNLSASRPQDRQFILSSKKLLLSDSGFYLCAWSGSAGEKLFFGSGTQLSVL.

This rearrangement joins TRBV2 to TRBJ2-2; D call uncertain. This CDR3 has 15 amino acids. V was clipped by 4 bases and J by 4 bases, with 13 bases between them. Looked up from germline, CDR1 is SNHLY and CDR2 is FYNNEI. CDR3 coding DNA: TGTGCCAGCAGTGTACAAGGGCTAGGCACCGGGGAGCTGTTTTTT. It encodes CASSVQGLGTGELFF.

This clone has just a few counts. The V and J genes are TRBV6-5 and TRBJ1-2; 10 positions agree with TRBD1. V trimming: 5 bases; J trimming: 4 bases; junction bases outside the gene matches: 4. Germline assignment: CDR1 MNHEY and CDR2 SVGAGI. The CDR3 runs to 14 residues. The DNA of the CDR3 is TGTGCCAGCAGTCGACAGGGGGCGGGCTATGGCTACACCTTC. Its protein product is CASSRQGAGYGYTF.

The V gene is TRBV5-1, the J gene TRBJ2-7, with 10 bases that match TRBD1. Germline V gene data show CDR1 as SGHRS and CDR2 as YFSETQ. V was clipped by 4 bases and J by 3 bases; unmatched bases: 1. This CDR3 is 13 amino acids long. The CDR3 DNA sequence: TGCGCCAGCAGCCGGGACAGGGGCTACGAGCAGTACTTC. Protein sequence: CASSRDRGYEQYF. Full variable domain (rest looked up from reference TRBV5-1 and TRBJ2-7): KAGVTQTPRYLIKTRGQQVTLSCSPISGHRSVSWYQQTPGQGLQFLFEYFSETQRNKGNFPGRFSGRQFSNSRSEMNVSTLELGDSALYLCASSRDRGYEQYFGPGTRLTVT.

The V gene is TRBV9, the J gene TRBJ2-3; 9 nucleotides match TRBD2. J lost 1 base, V lost 0 bases, and 9 bases had no gene match. Germline V CDR1 and CDR2: SGDLS, YYNGEE. The CDR3 is made up of 18 amino acids. CDR3 residues: CASSVGLGGRAGTDTQYF. The DNA for the CDR3 is TGTGCCAGCAGCGTAGGTCTTGGCGGGAGGGCCGGCACAGATACGCAGTATTTT.

CDR3 sequence: CAKTDSVSGEKLFF. CDR3 bases: TGTGCCAAGACAGACTCAGTGAGTGGGGAAAAACTGTTTTTT. V usage is TRBV6-5 and J usage is TRBJ1-4, with D possibly matching TRBD1 (5 bases). Germline assignment: CDR1 MNHEY and CDR2 SVGAGI. V lost 10 bases to trimming and J lost 8 bases, with 20 bases between them. The CDR3 is 14 amino acids.

The chain uses TRBV5-5 and TRBJ1-2; 7 bases are shared with TRBD1. This CDR3 has 16 amino acids. Germline trimming cut 2 bases from V and 8 bases from J; bases unmatched to any gene: 15. The germline V gene encodes CDR1 SGHKS and CDR2 YYEKEE (reference sequence). The CDR3 DNA is TGTGCCAGCAGCTTCCCTAATCGCGGGACAGCCATAGGCTACACCTTC. Its protein is CASSFPNRGTAIGYTF.

This chain connects TRBV4-1 to TRBJ1-5; D remains ambiguous. V dropped 0 bases and J dropped 4 bases, with 16 bases sitting between them. Germline lookup yields CDR1 MGHRA and CDR2 YSYEKL. This CDR3 is 17 amino acids long. CDR3 amino acids: CASSQDPSQVLNQPQHF. DNA for the CDR3: TGCGCCAGCAGCCAAGATCCCTCGCAGGTGTTGAATCAGCCCCAGCATTTT.

The V gene is TRBV27, the J gene TRBJ2-7; D might be TRBD2 (7 bases). CDR1 is MNHEY and CDR2 is SMNVEV in the germline V gene (reference sequence). The CDR3 spans 17 residues. Deletions cut 5 bases from V and 2 bases from J, with 22 bases between. The DNA for the CDR3 is TGTGCCAGCAGTCCCTACCTTGGGGCGGGGGCCCCCTACGAGCAGTACTTC. Translating gives CASSPYLGAGAPYEQYF.

The chain uses TRBV27 and TRBJ2-4; the D call may be TRBD1 or TRBD2 (5 bases each). V lost 3 bases and J 2 bases, leaving 14 bases between the germline ends. The CDR3 has 16 amino acids. Germline V gene sequence: CDR1 MNHEY, CDR2 SMNVEV (reference sequence). This chain's CDR3 is CASSLGSGGTKNIQYF. The DNA of the CDR3 is TGTGCCAGCAGTTTGGGCAGTGGGGGAACCAAAAACATTCAGTACTTC.

V gene TRBV30 combines with J gene TRBJ1-2; D is possibly TRBD1 (5 bases). There are 12 residues in the CDR3. CDR1 is GTSNPN and CDR2 is SVGIG in the germline V gene (reference sequence). Trimming pared 1 base from V and 6 bases from J, leaving 9 bases between. CDR3 region: CAWSGRGDGYTF. CDR3 sequence (DNA): TGTGCCTGGAGTGGGAGAGGGGATGGCTACACCTTC.

The chain combines TRBV25-1 with TRBJ2-7; D not certain. The CDR3 is 14 residues long. V was trimmed by 6 bases and J by 4 bases, leaving 16 bases between them. Looked up from germline, CDR1 is MGHDK and CDR2 is SYGVNS. For the CDR3, the DNA is TGTGCCAGCAGGGGTCGTGCCCGACGGTACGAGCAGTACTTC. It yields the protein CASRGRARRYEQYF.

The gene calls are TRBV29-1 and TRBJ2-7; 9 bases are shared with TRBD2. The germline CDR1 and CDR2 sequences are SQVTM and ANQGSEA. J gave up 3 bases and V 6 bases, and 9 bases lay outside the gene matches. The CDR3 runs 14 residues. CDR3 sequence reads: CSVDGAGGSYEQYF. CDR3 sequence (DNA): TGCAGCGTGGACGGAGCGGGAGGTAGCTACGAGCAGTACTTC.

V usage is TRBV5-6 and J usage is TRBJ2-7, with no clear D. Germline CDR1 reads SGHDT; CDR2 reads YYEEEE. Trimming removed 4 bases from V and 2 bases from J, with 16 bases in between. CDR3 size: 15 residues. CDR3 amino acids: CASSPLATAPYEQYF. The CDR3, as DNA: TGTGCCAGCAGCCCCCTGGCTACGGCCCCCTACGAGCAGTACTTC.

Written as DNA, the CDR3 is TGTGCCAGCAGTTTTCCGAGCGGGGGAACTGAAGCTTTCTTT. As protein: CASSFPSGGTEAFF. The chain has TRBV28 and TRBJ1-1; maybe TRBD1 (5 bases). CDR3 length equals 14 residues. Germline CDR1 is MDHEN and CDR2 is SYDVKM. V was trimmed by 3 bases and J by 5 bases, leaving 13 bases between them.

This sequence joins TRBV28 and TRBJ1-3; D gene uncertain. V lost 6 bases, J lost 0 bases, and 9 bases lay in between. Germline V lookup: CDR1 MDHEN, CDR2 SYDVKM. The CDR3 covers 14 residues. The CDR3 DNA is TGTGCCAGCAGGGATTATAACTCTGGAAACACCATATATTTT. Encoded protein: CASRDYNSGNTIYF.

This clone was seen once. The chain has TRBV4-1 and TRBJ1-5; D is possibly TRBD1 (5 bases). V was trimmed by 6 bases and J by 4 bases, leaving 16 bases between them. The V gene's germline CDR1 is MGHRA and CDR2 YSYEKL. The CDR3 sequence is 15 residues long. The CDR3 loop reads CASSLGDPGNQPQHF. CDR3 nucleotide sequence: TGCGCCAGCAGTCTGGGGGACCCAGGGAATCAGCCCCAGCATTTT.

CDR3 in amino acids: CASSYSGGAGNEQFF. The CDR3 region has the DNA TGTGCCAGCAGCTATAGCGGGGGGGCCGGAAATGAGCAGTTCTTC. This chain uses TRBV7-2 with TRBJ2-1; 11 bases fit TRBD2. V lost 4 bases, J lost 7 bases, and 6 bases stayed unmatched. CDR3 length equals 15 residues. The germline CDR1 and CDR2 sequences are SGHTA and FQGNSA. Filled out from reference TRBV7-2 and TRBJ2-1, the complete variable domain reads GAGVSQSPSNKVTEKGKDVELRCDPISGHTALYWYRQSLGQGLEFLIYFQGNSAPDKSGLPSDRFSAERTGGSVSTLTIQRTQQEDSAVYLCASSYSGGAGNEQFFGPGTRLTVL.

The CDR3 region is CASSTLPRTSGHYEQYF. Here the CDR3 DNA reads TGTGCCAGCAGTACCCTCCCCCGGACTAGCGGGCACTACGAGCAGTACTTC. The rearrangement links TRBV6-2 or TRBV6-3 to TRBJ2-7; 11 bases agree with TRBD2. The ends lost 5 bases at V and 3 bases at J; junction bases unmatched: 12. The CDR3 loop spans 17 amino acids. In germline, CDR1 is MNHEY, CDR2 SVGEGT.

The J gene is TRBJ2-7, the V gene TRBV7-9; D uncertain. CDR1 and CDR2 (germline): SEHNR, FQNEAQ (reference sequence). This CDR3 spans 13 amino acids. Trimming pared 0 bases from V and 2 bases from J, leaving 5 bases between. The CDR3 here is CASSLAVTYEQYF. In nucleotides, the CDR3 is TGTGCCAGCAGCTTAGCAGTAACCTACGAGCAGTACTTC.

This clone was picked up a small number of times. V gene TRBV5-5 combines with J gene TRBJ2-7; D ambiguous. Germline CDR1 reads SGHKS; CDR2 reads YYEKEE (reference sequence). The V and J ends lost 0 bases and 0 bases respectively, with 10 bases between them. CDR3 size: 15 residues. The CDR3 loop reads CASSLAARRSYEQYF. The CDR3 DNA reads as TGTGCCAGCAGCTTGGCAGCACGCCGCTCCTACGAGCAGTACTTC.

The V and J genes are TRBV4-1 and TRBJ1-1; possible D gene TRBD1, 5 bases. This CDR3 has 18 amino acids. Germline assignment: CDR1 MGHRA and CDR2 YSYEKL. Trimming stripped 1 base from V and 0 bases from J, with 18 bases between. The CDR3 reads CASSQAAGRAGVNTEAFF. CDR3 bases: TGCGCCAGCAGCCAAGCAGCGGGCAGGGCTGGGGTGAACACTGAAGCTTTCTTT.

The chain employs TRBV4-3 and TRBJ2-1, with 13 bases fitting TRBD2. V lost 3 bases and J lost 7; bases outside the gene matches: 12. The CDR3 has 18 residues. CDR1 and CDR2 (germline): LGHNA, YSLEER. CDR3 nucleotides: TGCGCCAGCAGCCAGGAACTAGCGGGAGGGTTCGGGAGTAATGAGCAGTTCTTC. Protein sequence: CASSQELAGGFGSNEQFF.

This chain uses TRBV19 with TRBJ1-2, with a possible D match to TRBD1 (6 bases). This CDR3 is built from 14 residues. Per the germline V gene, CDR1 is LNHDA and CDR2 is SQIVND (reference sequence). Trimming cost V 6 bases and J 5 bases, with 16 bases left between them. CDR3 coding DNA: TGTGCCAGTAGGTCGACAGGCGAGGGGTATGGCTACACCTTC. Protein: CASRSTGEGYGYTF. Full variable domain (rest looked up from reference TRBV19 and TRBJ1-2): DGGITQSPKYLFRKEGQNVTLSCEQNLNHDAMYWYRQDPGQGLRLIYYSQIVNDFQKGDIAEGYSVSREKKESFPLTVTSAQKNPTAFYLCASRSTGEGYGYTFGSGTRLTVV.

This sequence joins TRBV7-3 and TRBJ1-2; D is possibly TRBD1 (5 bases). This CDR3 has 16 amino acids. Germline V CDR1 and CDR2: SGHTA, FQGTGA. Trimming left V 1 base short and J 2 bases short, with 14 bases between. The chain's CDR3 is CASSLNHNQGNYGYTF. CDR3 nucleotide sequence: TGTGCCAGCAGCTTAAACCACAACCAGGGCAACTATGGCTACACCTTC.

A word on this clone: Other DNA sequences from this sample encode an identical CDR3 as well. The gene calls are TRBV19 and TRBJ1-2, with 7 bases matching TRBD1. Germline lookup yields CDR1 LNHDA and CDR2 SQIVND (reference sequence). Trimming cost V 11 bases and J 4 bases; bases outside gene matches: 7. The CDR3 is 12 residues long. The CDR3 region has the DNA TGTGCCTCCACAGGGGATAGCTATGGCTACACCTTC. Translating it yields CASTGDSYGYTF.

The V and J genes are TRBV4-3 and TRBJ2-1; unclear D gene. The CDR3 spans 17 residues. The V gene lost 1 base and the J gene lost 7 bases, with 20 bases spanning the gap. Germline CDR1 reads LGHNA; CDR2 reads YSLEER. CDR3 nucleotide sequence: TGCGCCAGCAGCCAAGTTGGCAGGTCTTCTAGGCGGAATGAGCAGTTCTTC. Translated, it gives CASSQVGRSSRRNEQFF.

The gene calls are TRBV7-2 and TRBJ1-2; 10 bases align to TRBD1. Germline values: CDR1 SGHTA, CDR2 FQGNSA. J lost 4 bases, V lost 5 bases, and 7 bases had no gene match. CDR3 size: 15 residues. The chain's CDR3 is CASSKGQGLSYGYTF. CDR3 bases: TGTGCCAGCAGCAAGGGACAGGGGTTATCCTATGGCTACACCTTC.